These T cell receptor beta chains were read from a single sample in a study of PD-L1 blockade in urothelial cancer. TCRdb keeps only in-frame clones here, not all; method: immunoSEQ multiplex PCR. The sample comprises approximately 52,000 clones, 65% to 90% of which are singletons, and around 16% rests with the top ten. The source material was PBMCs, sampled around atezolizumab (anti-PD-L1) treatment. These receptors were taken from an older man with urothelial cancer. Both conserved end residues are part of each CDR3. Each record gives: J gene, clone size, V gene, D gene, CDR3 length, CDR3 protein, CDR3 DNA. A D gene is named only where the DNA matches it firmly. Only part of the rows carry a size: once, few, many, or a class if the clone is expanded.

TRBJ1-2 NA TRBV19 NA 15 CASSIGGRAKYGYTF TGTGCCAGTAGTATCGGTGGCAGGGCTAAATATGGCTACACCTTC
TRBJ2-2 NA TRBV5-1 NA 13 CASSAENIGELFF TGCGCCAGCAGTGCGGAGAACATCGGGGAGCTGTTTTTT
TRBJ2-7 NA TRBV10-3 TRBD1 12 CATGQGVYEQYF TGTGCCACCGGACAGGGGGTTTACGAGCAGTACTTC
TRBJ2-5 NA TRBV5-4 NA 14 CASSTDSPQETQYF TGTGCCAGCAGCACGGACTCCCCCCAGGAGACCCAGTACTTC
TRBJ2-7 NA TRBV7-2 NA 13 CASSLSGSYEQYF TGTGCCAGCAGCTTGTCGGGCTCCTACGAGCAGTACTTC
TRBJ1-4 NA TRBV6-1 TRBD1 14 CASSSQGIGEKLFF TGTGCCAGCAGTTCACAGGGGATAGGTGAAAAACTGTTTTTT
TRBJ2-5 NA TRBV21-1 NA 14 CASSNRESGETQYF TGTGCCAGCAGCAACAGGGAATCGGGAGAGACCCAGTACTTC
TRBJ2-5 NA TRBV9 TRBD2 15 CASSVAGGIQETQYF TGTGCCAGCAGCGTAGCGGGAGGAATTCAAGAGACCCAGTACTTC
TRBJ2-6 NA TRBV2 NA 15 CASNTRGSGANVLTF TGTGCCAGCAACACCAGGGGCTCTGGGGCCAACGTCCTGACTTTC
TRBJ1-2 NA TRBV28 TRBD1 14 CASSSQGLNYGYTF TGTGCCAGCAGTTCACAGGGGCTGAATTATGGCTACACCTTC
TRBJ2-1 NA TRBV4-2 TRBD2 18 CASSQEALAGGSYNEQFF TGTGCCAGCAGCCAAGAAGCGCTAGCGGGAGGATCCTACAATGAGCAGTTCTTC
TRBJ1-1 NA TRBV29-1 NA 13 CSAAGALDTEAFF TGCAGCGCCGCAGGGGCCCTGGACACTGAAGCTTTCTTT
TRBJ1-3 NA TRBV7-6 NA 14 CASSRALAGNTIYF TGTGCCAGCAGCCGTGCGCTTGCTGGAAACACCATATATTTT
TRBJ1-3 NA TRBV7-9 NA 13 CASRPGADNTIYF TGTGCCAGCAGACCAGGGGCGGATAACACCATATATTTT
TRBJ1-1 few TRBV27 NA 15 CASSPGYGIPTEAFF TGTGCCAGCAGTCCAGGCTACGGGATCCCCACTGAAGCTTTCTTT
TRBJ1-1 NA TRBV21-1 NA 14 CASSKGRGKTEAFF TGTGCCAGCAGCAAAGGCCGGGGTAAGACTGAAGCTTTCTTT
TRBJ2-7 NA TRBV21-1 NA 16 CASSKPPGQGSYEQYF TGTGCCAGCAGCAAACCCCCGGGACAGGGAAGCTACGAGCAGTACTTC
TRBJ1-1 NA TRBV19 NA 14 CASRRVSRNTEAFF TGTGCCAGTAGGCGGGTCAGCAGGAACACTGAAGCTTTCTTT
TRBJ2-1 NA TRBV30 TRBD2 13 CAWSERGNNEQFF TGTGCCTGGAGTGAGCGGGGGAACAATGAGCAGTTCTTC
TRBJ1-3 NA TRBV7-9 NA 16 CASSPRGGRSGNTIYF TGTGCCAGCAGCCCCCGCGGGGGGCGATCTGGAAACACCATATATTTT
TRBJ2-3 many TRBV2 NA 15 CASSEPPGFTDTQYF TGTGCCAGCAGTGAACCCCCGGGGTTCACAGATACGCAGTATTTT
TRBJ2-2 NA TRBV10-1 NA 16 CASNRQDSVNTGELFF TGCGCCAGCAACAGGCAGGACAGCGTGAACACCGGGGAGCTGTTTTTT
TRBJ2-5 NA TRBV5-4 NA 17 CASSPTIMNSPSATQYF TGTGCCAGCAGCCCCACTATTATGAACTCCCCGTCGGCGACCCAGTACTTC
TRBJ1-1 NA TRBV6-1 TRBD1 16 CASSEKIGQGNTEAFF TGTGCCAGCAGTGAAAAAATAGGACAGGGGAACACTGAAGCTTTCTTT
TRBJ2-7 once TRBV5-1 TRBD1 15 CASSRGTGGEYEQYF TGCGCCAGCAGCAGGGGGACAGGGGGCGAGTACGAGCAGTACTTC
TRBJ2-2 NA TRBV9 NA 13 CASSPSFTGELFF TGTGCCAGCAGCCCCTCTTTTACTGGGGAGCTGTTTTTT
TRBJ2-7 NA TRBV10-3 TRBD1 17 CAISERGDRSASYEQYF TGTGCCATCAGTGAGAGGGGGGACAGGTCGGCCTCCTACGAGCAGTACTTC
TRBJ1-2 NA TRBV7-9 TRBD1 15 CASSPAGQANYGYTF TGTGCCAGCAGCCCCGCCGGACAGGCTAACTATGGCTACACCTTC
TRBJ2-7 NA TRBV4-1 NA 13 CASSQVGSYEQYF TGCGCCAGCAGCCAAGTCGGTTCCTACGAGCAGTACTTC
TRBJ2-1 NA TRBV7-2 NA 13 CASSLAFRDEQFF TGTGCCAGCAGCTTAGCGTTTCGGGATGAGCAGTTCTTC
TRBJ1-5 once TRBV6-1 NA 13 CASSEGGRQPQHF TGTGCCAGCAGTGAAGGAGGGAGGCAGCCCCAGCATTTT
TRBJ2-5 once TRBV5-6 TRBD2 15 CASSFTGGGRETQYF TGTGCCAGCAGCTTTACGGGGGGGGGTCGGGAGACCCAGTACTTC
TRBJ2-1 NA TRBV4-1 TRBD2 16 CASSRSGRETYNEQFF TGCGCCAGCAGCCGTAGCGGGAGGGAAACCTACAATGAGCAGTTCTTC
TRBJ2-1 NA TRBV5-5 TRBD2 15 CASSPGTSIGGEQFF TGTGCCAGCAGCCCCGGGACTAGCATAGGGGGTGAGCAGTTCTTC
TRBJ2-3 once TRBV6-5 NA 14 CASSFMEGTDTQYF TGTGCCAGCAGTTTTATGGAGGGTACAGATACGCAGTATTTT
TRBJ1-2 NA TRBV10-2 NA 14 CASSDGQGVSGYTF TGCGCCAGCAGTGACGGGCAGGGTGTTAGTGGCTACACCTTC
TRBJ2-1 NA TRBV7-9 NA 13 CASSSPRGNEQFF TGTGCCAGCAGCTCTCCGCGGGGCAATGAGCAGTTCTTC
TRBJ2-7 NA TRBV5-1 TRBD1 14 CASSYQGESDEQYF TGCGCCAGCAGCTACCAGGGGGAGAGCGACGAGCAGTACTTC
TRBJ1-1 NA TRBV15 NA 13 CATSRDLSTEAFF TGTGCCACCAGCAGAGATTTGAGCACTGAAGCTTTCTTT
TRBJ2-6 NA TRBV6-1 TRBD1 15 CASSNGQARANVLTF TGTGCCAGCAGTAATGGACAGGCAAGGGCCAACGTCCTGACTTTC
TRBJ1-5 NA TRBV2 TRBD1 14 CASSMAGGNQPQHF TGTGCCAGCAGTATGGCAGGGGGAAATCAGCCCCAGCATTTT
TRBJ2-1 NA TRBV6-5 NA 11 CASSLYGEQFF TGTGCCAGCAGCCTCTATGGTGAGCAGTTCTTC
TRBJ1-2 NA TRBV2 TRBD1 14 CASSSDRGNYGYTF TGTGCCAGCAGTTCGGACAGGGGAAACTATGGCTACACCTTC
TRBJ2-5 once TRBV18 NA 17 CASSPDLVVAGQETQYF TGTGCCAGCTCACCTGATTTGGTGGTAGCGGGACAGGAGACCCAGTACTTC
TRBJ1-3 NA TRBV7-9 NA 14 CASSPTVGGNTIYF TGTGCCAGCAGTCCAACAGTAGGTGGAAACACCATATATTTT